A single sample is the source of the 27 T cell receptor beta chains below, sequenced in a study of T-cell reconstitution after alpha-beta-depleted transplantation in children. Preparing the TCRbeta library involved the use of unique molecular identifiers. TCRdb ran MiXCR on the PCR reads and lists one entry per CDR3 protein. The sample comprises approximately 190,000 distinct CDR3 sequences, about 6% of which are singletons, and 4.5% rests with the top ten. Material: PBMCs, obtained before TCRalphabeta/CD19-depleted stem cell transplant. The receptors shown here come from a girl less than two years old with combined immunodeficiency, due to receive a stem cell transplant.

There are a few counts of this clonotype. The V gene is TRBV9, the J gene TRBJ2-2; no clear D gene. Germline V gene lookup returns CDR1 SGDLS and CDR2 YYNGEE. V was trimmed by 1 base and J by 1 base, leaving 8 bases between them. The CDR3 spans 15 residues. CDR3 residues: CASSVNFMNTGELFF. The CDR3 coding sequence is TGTGCCAGCAGCGTAAATTTTATGAACACCGGGGAGCTGTTTTTT.

This clonotype appeared a single time. One base away lies a much larger clone, so this may be a sequencing read error. This CDR3 is missing its conserved last phenylalanine or tryptophan, likely due to a read error. The rearrangement joins TRBV20-1 to TRBJ2-1; the match to TRBD2 covers 10 bases. The CDR3 runs to 17 residues. V gave up 5 bases and J gave up 0 bases; unmatched junction bases: 10. The germline V gene encodes CDR1 DFQATT and CDR2 SNEGSKA (reference sequence). In nucleotides, the CDR3 is TGCAGTGCTTTTAGCGGGGGGACCAACCCCTCCTACAATGAGCAGTTCGTC. It encodes CSAFSGGTNPSYNEQFV.

J is TRBJ2-1 and V is TRBV5-1, with 8 bases aligning to TRBD2. Germline V CDR1 and CDR2: SGHRS, YFSETQ. CDR3 length: 15 residues. Unmatched junction bases numbered 4, after V lost 3 bases and J lost 2 bases. Here the CDR3 DNA reads TGCGCCAGCAGCTCCAGCGGGAGCACCTACAATGAGCAGTTCTTC. Its protein product is CASSSSGSTYNEQFF.

This clonotype was recorded at least ten times. V usage is TRBV6-2 or TRBV6-3 and J usage is TRBJ1-2; no reliable D call. V dropped 3 bases and J dropped 3 bases, with 11 bases sitting between them. This CDR3 is built from 14 residues. The germline V gene has CDR1 MNHEY and CDR2 SVGEGT. CDR3 residues: CASSYLLRDYGYTF. The CDR3 DNA reads as TGTGCCAGCAGTTATCTTCTAAGGGACTATGGCTACACCTTC.

This clonotype has ten or more counts. V usage is TRBV7-2 and J usage is TRBJ2-7; 8 positions match TRBD2. This CDR3 is built from 17 residues. The V gene end was trimmed by 1 base and the J gene end by 0 bases; junction bases not matched to a gene: 8. Germline CDR1 and CDR2: SGHTA and FQGNSA. CDR3 in DNA: TGTGCCAGCAGCTTAGGGGTAGCGGGACTATCCTCCTACGAGCAGTACTTC. Residues: CASSLGVAGLSSYEQYF.

This clonotype was detected ten times or more. CDR3 region: CASSTPGYNEQFF. The DNA of the CDR3 is TGCGCCAGCAGCACCCCGGGATACAATGAGCAGTTCTTC. This rearrangement joins TRBV4-1 to TRBJ2-1, with D possibly being TRBD2 (5 bases). CDR1 and CDR2 (germline): MGHRA, YSYEKL. The CDR3 extends over 13 amino acids. V shed 5 bases and J shed 4 bases, with 9 bases lying between them.

This clonotype was counted many times. This rearrangement joins TRBV5-6 to TRBJ2-7; a possible D gene is TRBD1 (6 bases). The CDR3 has 11 amino acids. Trimming left V 5 bases short and J 10 bases short, with 13 bases between. The germline gives CDR1 SGHDT, CDR2 YYEEEE. The CDR3 sequence: CASSSTGYQYF. Here the CDR3 DNA reads TGTGCCAGCAGTTCTACAGGGTATCAGTACTTC.

The sample holds many counts of this clonotype. The gene calls are TRBV29-1 and TRBJ2-1; D remains unclear. Trimming removed 4 bases at V and 9 bases at J, with 7 bases between. CDR3 size: 10 residues. Germline values: CDR1 SQVTM, CDR2 ANQGSEA. The CDR3 loop is CSVVKSEQFF. In DNA form, the CDR3 reads TGCAGCGTTGTTAAAAGTGAGCAGTTCTTC.

This clonotype was found many times. J is TRBJ1-2 and V is TRBV6-5; D perhaps matches TRBD1 (5 bases). The V end lost 6 bases, the J end lost 5 bases, and 13 bases lay between the germline ends. The CDR3 sequence is 13 residues long. CDR1 is MNHEY and CDR2 is SVGAGI in the germline V gene. Here the CDR3 reads CASSSGTWYGYTF. CDR3 nucleotide sequence: TGTGCCAGCAGCTCCGGGACCTGGTATGGCTACACCTTC.

This clonotype was counted ten times or more. The CDR3 DNA is TGTGCCAGCAGCCCGGGTTTTACGGGGCCGAACTATGGCTACACCTTC. Its translation is CASSPGFTGPNYGYTF. This sequence joins TRBV12-3 or TRBV12-4 and TRBJ1-2; tentative D call: TRBD1 (5 bases). V lost 6 bases, J lost 2 bases, and 19 bases lay in between. This CDR3 is 16 amino acids long.

This clonotype was counted ten times or more. The chain uses TRBV7-2 and TRBJ2-7; weak D call: TRBD2 (6 bases). The CDR3 is 13 amino acids. The V gene's germline CDR1 is SGHTA and CDR2 FQGNSA. V was pared by 2 bases and J by 4 bases, with 9 bases between. CDR3 sequence reads: CASSLLAWYEQYF. The CDR3 nucleotides are TGTGCCAGCAGCTTACTAGCGTGGTACGAGCAGTACTTC.

Many counts were recorded for this clonotype. The gene calls are TRBV20-1 and TRBJ1-5; D might be TRBD1 (6 bases). With 3 bases removed from V and 4 bases from J, the gap between germline ends came to 13 bases. The CDR3 sequence is 14 residues long. CDR1 and CDR2 (germline): DFQATT, SNEGSKA (reference sequence). CDR3 sequence reads: CSARGGRGNQPQHF. The CDR3 DNA reads TGCAGTGCTAGGGGGGGCAGGGGTAATCAGCCCCAGCATTTT.

Ten or more counts support this clonotype. The DNA of the CDR3 is TGTGCCAGCAGTCGAGCGGGAGGGCCTAACACCGGGGAGCTGTTTTTT. This gives the protein CASSRAGGPNTGELFF. The chain is built from TRBV12-3 or TRBV12-4 and TRBJ2-2, with TRBD2 matching over 10 bases. The CDR3 spans 16 residues. The J segment lost 2 bases and the V segment lost 5 bases, leaving 5 bases of the junction unmatched.

This clonotype appeared many times. This sequence joins TRBV3-1 and TRBJ1-2; a possible D gene is TRBD1 (6 bases). The CDR3 totals 18 residues. The germline CDR1 and CDR2 sequences are LGHDT and YNNKEL (reference sequence). V was cut by 0 bases and J by 3 bases, with 20 bases left in between. This CDR3 is CASSQEGAETTGDYGYTF. Written as DNA, the CDR3 is TGTGCCAGCAGCCAAGAGGGGGCGGAAACCACGGGAGACTATGGCTACACCTTC.

This clonotype was counted many times. The chain has TRBV11-2 and TRBJ2-3, with 8 nucleotides matching TRBD1. There are 15 residues in the CDR3. V was pared by 5 bases and J by 0 bases, with 4 bases of the junction left unmatched. Germline V gene data show CDR1 as SGHAT and CDR2 as FQNNGV. The CDR3 sequence is CASSLGQVSTDTQYF. CDR3 coding DNA: TGTGCCAGCAGCCTGGGACAGGTCAGCACAGATACGCAGTATTTT. Using reference TRBV11-2 and TRBJ2-3 for the parts outside the CDR3, the full variable domain is EAGVAQSPRYKIIEKRQSVAFWCNPISGHATLYWYQQILGQGPKLLIQFQNNGVVDDSQLPKDRFSAERLKGVDSTLKIQPAKLEDSAVYLCASSLGQVSTDTQYFGPGTRLTVL.

This clonotype was recorded many times. V is TRBV20-1 and J is TRBJ2-5; 8 nucleotides align to TRBD1. The CDR3 runs to 14 residues. Unmatched junction bases numbered 5, after V lost 0 bases and J lost 5 bases. Per the germline V gene, CDR1 is DFQATT and CDR2 is SNEGSKA (reference sequence). The CDR3 DNA is TGCAGTGCTAGAGATAGGGACAGGTTGGAGACCCAGTACTTC. Encoded protein: CSARDRDRLETQYF.

This clonotype was counted at least ten times. The chain couples TRBV28 to TRBJ2-7, with a weak D call TRBD2 (5 bases). The CDR3 has 15 amino acids. The ends were cut back, 3 bases at V and 0 bases at J, with 12 bases in the middle. Germline assignment: CDR1 MDHEN and CDR2 SYDVKM. In nucleotides, the CDR3 is TGTGCCAGCAGTTTTGCCGGGGAGAGCTCCTACGAGCAGTACTTC. Translation gives CASSFAGESSYEQYF.

V and J are TRBV7-2 and TRBJ2-7, with TRBD1 matching over 9 bases. V was clipped by 2 bases and J by 1 base; unmatched bases: 6. Germline CDR1 reads SGHTA; CDR2 reads FQGNSA. This CDR3 is built from 16 residues. CDR3 sequence reads: CASSLSLGTGSYEQYF. Here the CDR3 DNA reads TGTGCCAGCAGCTTATCCCTGGGGACAGGGTCCTACGAGCAGTACTTC.

This clonotype was found many times. This chain uses TRBV4-3 with TRBJ2-7; no definite D call. This CDR3 comprises 14 residues. The germline V and J ends were trimmed by 1 base and 0 bases, with 7 bases remaining between them. Germline V gene data show CDR1 as LGHNA and CDR2 as YSLEER. For the CDR3, the DNA is TGCGCCAGCAGCCAAGGGGTGTACTCCTACGAGCAGTACTTC. Its protein is CASSQGVYSYEQYF.

This clonotype was seen ten or more times. The chain is built from TRBV5-1 and TRBJ2-3, with D possibly called TRBD1 or TRBD2 (6 bases each). Germline loops: CDR1 SGHRS, CDR2 YFSETQ. This CDR3 spans 18 amino acids. V lost 0 bases, J lost 3 bases, and 20 bases lay in between. CDR3 DNA: TGCGCCAGCAGCTTGGCCGGAGGGGGTGGAGTGATGACAGATACGCAGTATTTT. This translates into CASSLAGGGGVMTDTQYF. Full variable domain (remainder filled in from reference TRBV5-1 and TRBJ2-3): KAGVTQTPRYLIKTRGQQVTLSCSPISGHRSVSWYQQTPGQGLQFLFEYFSETQRNKGNFPGRFSGRQFSNSRSEMNVSTLELGDSALYLCASSLAGGGGVMTDTQYFGPGTRLTVL.

This clonotype occurred many times. V usage is TRBV3-1 and J usage is TRBJ2-5; D remains unclear. The CDR3 sequence is 15 residues long. Looked up from germline, CDR1 is LGHDT and CDR2 is YNNKEL (reference sequence). V lost 6 bases, J lost 4 bases, and 18 bases lay in between. The CDR3 nucleotides are TGTGCCAGCAGGGGGTACTCGAGGAGTAGAGAGACCCAGTACTTC. It codes for CASRGYSRSRETQYF.

This clonotype was recorded at least ten times. The chain employs TRBV29-1 and TRBJ1-2, with 8 bases that match TRBD1. The CDR3 spans 14 residues. The V gene's germline CDR1 is SQVTM and CDR2 ANQGSEA. V trimming: 6 bases; J trimming: 4 bases; junction bases outside the gene matches: 10. In DNA, the CDR3 is TGCAGCGTCCATGCGACAGGGGATCCCTATGGCTACACCTTC. Translation: CSVHATGDPYGYTF.

This clonotype was seen repeatedly, ten times or more. V gene TRBV7-3 combines with J gene TRBJ2-1; tentative D call: TRBD1 (6 bases). Trimming pared 5 bases from V and 3 bases from J, leaving 17 bases between. The CDR3 runs to 16 residues. Per the germline V gene, CDR1 is SGHTA and CDR2 is FQGTGA. The CDR3 loop reads CASSENRVPRYNEQFF. As DNA, the CDR3 is TGTGCCAGCAGCGAGAACAGGGTTCCCCGCTACAATGAGCAGTTCTTC.

The sample holds many counts of this clonotype. CDR3 in DNA: TGTGCCAGCAGCTTGGGCCGGACAGGGGGGGATAGAAAGGTTCAGTACTTC. It translates to CASSLGRTGGDRKVQYF. The chain employs TRBV5-6 and TRBJ2-4, with TRBD1 matching 10 bases. The junction had 14 bases not matched to a gene; V was cut back by 0 bases and J by 11 bases. Germline CDR1 is SGHDT and CDR2 is YYEEEE. This CDR3 has 17 residues.

This clonotype was seen many times. The V and J genes are TRBV29-1 and TRBJ2-1, with D hard to call. CDR1 and CDR2 from the germline V gene are SQVTM and ANQGSEA. Trimming shortened V by 3 bases and J by 10 bases, and 10 bases separated the two germline ends. CDR3 length equals 11 residues. The DNA of the CDR3 is TGCAGCGTTGACAAGGTACCCGAGCAGTTCTTC. Protein: CSVDKVPEQFF.

The rearrangement uses TRBV5-1 and TRBJ1-1, with unresolved D. This CDR3 has 14 residues. Trimming cost V 2 bases and J 6 bases, with 14 bases left between them. Looked up from germline, CDR1 is SGHRS and CDR2 is YFSETQ. In DNA, the CDR3 is TGCGCCAGCAGCTTTCTCCCAGGTAGCTCTGAAGCTTTCTTT. Amino acid sequence: CASSFLPGSSEAFF.

In this sample, this clonotype turned up many times. The V call is TRBV13, the J call TRBJ1-2, with D unclear. The CDR3 is made up of 14 amino acids. Trimming removed 2 bases from V and 4 bases from J, with 11 bases in between. Germline V gene sequence: CDR1 PRHDT, CDR2 FYEKMQ (reference sequence). Here the CDR3 reads CASSLRWVAYGYTF. CDR3 bases: TGTGCCAGCAGCTTACGATGGGTTGCCTATGGCTACACCTTC.